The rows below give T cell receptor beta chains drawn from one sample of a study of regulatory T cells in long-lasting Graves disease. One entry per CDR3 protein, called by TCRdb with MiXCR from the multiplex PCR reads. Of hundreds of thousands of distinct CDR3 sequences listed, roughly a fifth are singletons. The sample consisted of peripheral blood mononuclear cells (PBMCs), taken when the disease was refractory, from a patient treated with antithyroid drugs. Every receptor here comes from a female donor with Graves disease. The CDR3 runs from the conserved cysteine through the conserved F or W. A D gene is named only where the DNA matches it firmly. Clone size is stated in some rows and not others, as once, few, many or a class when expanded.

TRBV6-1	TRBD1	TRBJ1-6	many	TGTGCCAGCAGTACCGGACAGGGCTGGAATTCACCCCTCCACTTT	CASSTGQGWNSPLHF
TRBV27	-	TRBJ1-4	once	TGTGCCAGCAGTTTATGGGCCAGGGAAAAACCGTTTTTT	CASSLWAREKPFF
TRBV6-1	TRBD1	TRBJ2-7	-	TGTGCCAGCAGTGAACCGACAGGGAGCTCCTACGAGCAGTACTTC	CASSEPTGSSYEQYF
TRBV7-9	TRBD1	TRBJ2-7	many	TGTGCCAGCAGCCCCTCGCAGGGGGCGAACACGTACGAGCAGTACTTC	CASSPSQGANTYEQYF
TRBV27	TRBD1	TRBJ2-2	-	TGTGCCGGCAGTTTTGGGCAGGGGGACGTGGCGTACACCGGGGAGCTGTTTTTT	CAGSFGQGDVAYTGELFF
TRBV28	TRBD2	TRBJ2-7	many	TGTGCCAGCAGTGCCCGACTAGCGGGGGACTACGAGCAGTACTTC	CASSARLAGDYEQYF
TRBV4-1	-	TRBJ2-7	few	TGCGCCAGCAGCCACGCGGACAAGGGGCACGAGCAGTACTTC	CASSHADKGHEQYF
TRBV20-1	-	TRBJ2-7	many	TGCAGTGCTAGAGGGCCCTTCCTAACCTACGAGCAGTACTTC	CSARGPFLTYEQYF
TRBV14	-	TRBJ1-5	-	TGTGCCAGCAGCCAAGAGGCGGCGGGGGCCCCTTATAGCAATCAGCCCCAGCATTTT	CASSQEAAGAPYSNQPQHF
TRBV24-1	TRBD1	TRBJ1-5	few	TGTGCCACCAGCGACAGGGGTGAACGGCAGCCCCAGCATTTT	CATSDRGERQPQHF
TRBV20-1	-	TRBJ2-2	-	TGCAGTGCTAGAGAATCGGGACTGAGATCCGCGAACACCGGGGAGCTGTTTTTT	CSARESGLRSANTGELFF
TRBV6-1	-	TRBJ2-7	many	TGTGCCAGCAGTGAATATAGTTCGGACGAGCAGTACTTC	CASSEYSSDEQYF
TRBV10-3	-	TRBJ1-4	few	TGTGCCATCAGTGATTCGCGGGCGGGGCCTGAAAAACTGTTTTTT	CAISDSRAGPEKLFF
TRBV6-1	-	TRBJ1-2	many	TGTGCCAGCAGTCCCAACTATGGCTACACCTTC	CASSPNYGYTF
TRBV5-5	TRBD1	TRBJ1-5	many	TGTGCCAGCAGCGGGGACAGTCGGAGCAATCAGCCCCAGCATTTT	CASSGDSRSNQPQHF
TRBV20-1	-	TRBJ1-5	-	TGCAGTGCTAGGGTGACAGGCAATCAGCCCCAGCATTTT	CSARVTGNQPQHF
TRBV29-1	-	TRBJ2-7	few	TGCAGCGTAACGTGGGGCGGGTACGAGCAGTACTTC	CSVTWGGYEQYF
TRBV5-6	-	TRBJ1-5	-	TGTGCCAGCCAGCAGCGGGGGGGCGATCAGCCCCAGCATTTT	CASQQRGGDQPQHF
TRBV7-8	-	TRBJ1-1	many	TGTGCCAGCACATTACAGGGTTTCGTGGCTTTCTTT	CASTLQGFVAFF
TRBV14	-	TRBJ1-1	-	TGTGCCAGCAGCCAAGAGGGCTTCACTGAAGCTTTCTTT	CASSQEGFTEAFF
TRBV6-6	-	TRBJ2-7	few	TGTGCCAGCAGTTACACCTCCTACGAGCAGTACTTC	CASSYTSYEQYF
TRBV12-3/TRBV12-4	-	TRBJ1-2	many	TGTGCCAGCAGCCCGGACAGCTATGGCTACACCTTC	CASSPDSYGYTF
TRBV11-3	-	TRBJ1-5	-	TGTGCCAGCAGCTTAGGTTCGGGGGCCAATCAGCCCCAGCATTTT	CASSLGSGANQPQHF
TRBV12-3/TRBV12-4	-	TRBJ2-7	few	TGTGCCAGCAGTTTACGGCAGGATTTCGACGAGCAGTACTTC	CASSLRQDFDEQYF
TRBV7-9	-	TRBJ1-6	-	TGTGTCAGCAGCTTAGTGGCGGTCAAGGGGGATTCACCCCTCCACTTT	CVSSLVAVKGDSPLHF
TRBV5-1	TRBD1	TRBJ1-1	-	TGCGCCAGCAGCTTGGGGCCGGGACAGGGTAGTCCTGAAGCTTTCTTT	CASSLGPGQGSPEAFF
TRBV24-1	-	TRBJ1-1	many	TGTGCCACCAGTGATTCCAAGTATACTGAAGCTTTCTTT	CATSDSKYTEAFF
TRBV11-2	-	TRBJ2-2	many	TGTGCCAGCAGCTTAGTAATAGACACCGGGGAGCTGTTTTTT	CASSLVIDTGELFF
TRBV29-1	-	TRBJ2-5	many	TGCAGCGTTCTCCGGGACCGCCAAGAGACCCAGTACTTC	CSVLRDRQETQYF
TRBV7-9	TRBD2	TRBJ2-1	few	TGTGCCATCGAGTGGCGGGAGGGGGGACTAAATGAGCAGTTCTTC	CAIEWREGGLNEQFF
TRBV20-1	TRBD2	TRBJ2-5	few	TGCAGTGCTAAAGAGACTAGCGCCCAAGAGACCCAGTACTTC	CSAKETSAQETQYF
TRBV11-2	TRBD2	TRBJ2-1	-	TGTGCCAGCACCCCCCGAGTACTAGCGGGAGGGGGCAATGAGCAGTTCTTC	CASTPRVLAGGGNEQFF
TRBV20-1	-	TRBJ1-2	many	TGCAATGCGAATGACAGGTTCTATGGCTACACCTTC	CNANDRFYGYTF
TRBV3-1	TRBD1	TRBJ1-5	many	TGTGCCAGCAGCCCCGGGACAGGGGGTAGGGGCAATCAGCCCCAGCATTTT	CASSPGTGGRGNQPQHF